This is a list of T cell receptor beta chains from one sample in a study of Tregs in tolerant kidney transplant recipients. Libraries were prepared by immunoSEQ multiplex PCR; TCRdb keeps only in-frame clonotypes and omits some of them. The sample includes around 85,000 clones, 80% to 95% seen only once; the top ten take approximately 0.33%. The specimen was Tregs from blood, collected before the transplant. These receptor sequences come from a human donor who received a combined kidney and bone marrow transplant. CDR3s include the opening cysteine and the closing phenylalanine or tryptophan. A D gene is named only where the DNA matches it firmly. Rows may omit the clone size; those that give it use once, few, many or a size class.

CDR3: CASTDYEQYF
DNA: TGTGCCAGTACTGACTACGAGCAGTACTTC
V: TRBV19
D: NA
J: TRBJ2-7
size: once

CDR3: CASRAVEETQYF
DNA: TGTGCCAGCAGGGCCGTTGAAGAGACCCAGTACTTC
V: TRBV6-5
D: NA
J: TRBJ2-5
size: NA

CDR3: CASSQEDRALNTEAFF
DNA: TGTGCCAGCAGCCAAGAGGACAGGGCCCTGAACACTGAAGCTTTCTTT
V: TRBV14
D: TRBD1
J: TRBJ1-1
size: NA

CDR3: CASRRRGEVEGYEQYF
DNA: TGTGCCAGTAGAAGGAGGGGGGAGGTCGAGGGCTACGAGCAGTACTTC
V: TRBV19
D: NA
J: TRBJ2-7
size: NA

CDR3: CASSLNFPAYSNQPQHF
DNA: TGCGCCAGCAGCTTGAATTTTCCAGCATATAGCAATCAGCCCCAGCATTTT
V: TRBV5-1
D: NA
J: TRBJ1-5
size: NA

CDR3: CAWSVQGTNNQPQHF
DNA: TGTGCCTGGAGTGTACAGGGGACAAACAATCAGCCCCAGCATTTT
V: TRBV30
D: TRBD1
J: TRBJ1-5
size: NA

CDR3: CASSTPLQSFNYEQYF
DNA: TGTGCCAGCAGCACTCCCCTACAGTCGTTCAATTACGAGCAGTACTTC
V: TRBV7-2
D: NA
J: TRBJ2-7
size: once

CDR3: CASSSDTDTQYF
DNA: TGTGCCAGCAGTTCTGACACAGATACGCAGTATTTT
V: TRBV28
D: NA
J: TRBJ2-3
size: NA

CDR3: CASSPSNQGRYNEQFF
DNA: TGTGCCAGCTCACCGAGCAACCAGGGAAGGTACAATGAGCAGTTCTTC
V: TRBV18
D: NA
J: TRBJ2-1
size: once

CDR3: CASSPIRDRTHEQYF
DNA: TGTGCCAGCAGCCCAATCCGGGACAGGACTCACGAGCAGTACTTC
V: TRBV28
D: TRBD1
J: TRBJ2-7
size: NA

CDR3: CASSDRGHLNFREEPQYF
DNA: TGTGCCAGCAGTGACAGGGGGCACCTTAACTTTCGCGAAGAGCCCCAGTACTTC
V: TRBV28
D: TRBD1
J: TRBJ2-5
size: NA

CDR3: CATSRLGSILFF
DNA: TGTGCCACCTCCAGGTTAGGATCAATTCTGTTTTTT
V: TRBV2
D: NA
J: TRBJ1-4
size: NA

CDR3: CASSQPGRSSYNEQFF
DNA: TGTGCCAGCAGCCAACCGGGACGGAGCTCCTACAATGAGCAGTTCTTC
V: TRBV16
D: NA
J: TRBJ2-1
size: NA

CDR3: CATPPRDEQFF
DNA: TGTGCCACCCCCCCCCGGGATGAGCAGTTCTTC
V: TRBV21-1
D: NA
J: TRBJ2-1
size: NA

CDR3: CASSVLAGVIRNEQFF
DNA: TGTGCCAGTAGTGTACTAGCGGGAGTAATCAGGAATGAGCAGTTCTTC
V: TRBV19
D: TRBD2
J: TRBJ2-1
size: NA

CDR3: CASRIDRDAGELFF
DNA: TGTGCCAGCAGAATCGACAGGGACGCCGGGGAGCTGTTTTTT
V: TRBV2
D: TRBD1
J: TRBJ2-2
size: NA

CDR3: CASSQDSYSNQPQHF
DNA: TGCGCCAGCAGCCAAGACAGCTATAGCAATCAGCCCCAGCATTTT
V: TRBV4-3
D: NA
J: TRBJ1-5
size: NA

CDR3: CASWTAQTPLAQYF
DNA: TGTGCCAGCTGGACAGCGCAGACCCCGCTCGCCCAGTACTTC
V: TRBV2
D: NA
J: TRBJ2-5
size: NA

CDR3: CASSWGALNTEAFF
DNA: TGTGCCAGCAGCTGGGGGGCGCTGAACACTGAAGCTTTCTTT
V: TRBV7-2
D: NA
J: TRBJ1-1
size: NA